A selection of T cell receptor beta chains follows, all from one sample in a study of cytomegalovirus exposure and HLA in healthy donors. Sequencing used immunoSEQ multiplex PCR; TCRdb keeps in-frame clones, though not all of them. The sample shows hundreds of thousands of clones, roughly 80% of them seen only once. The material sequenced was PBMCs. The receptors come from a woman aged 18-29 years in good health and CMV-seronegative. Both conserved end residues are trimmed from each CDR3. Only some rows state a clone size, as once, few, many or a class for expanded clones.

j_call	v_call	clone_size	cdr3_aa
TRBJ1-1	TRBV19	NA	ATRNLQGRNTEAF
TRBJ2-7	TRBV19	NA	ASSASAYEQY
TRBJ2-1	TRBV5-4	NA	ASSLGGASSYNEQF
TRBJ1-2	TRBV10-3	NA	AISEWDGYGYT
TRBJ1-1	TRBV2	NA	ASSVVENTEAF
TRBJ2-7	TRBV19	NA	ASRPSGSSYEQY
TRBJ1-5	TRBV19	NA	ASSIVSGNQPQH
TRBJ2-7	TRBV4-2	NA	ASSQGRGQETYEQY
TRBJ2-2	TRBV7-3	NA	ASRAGGGTGELF
TRBJ2-1	TRBV29-1	NA	SVELTSGGYNEQF
TRBJ1-3	TRBV6-1	NA	ASSAWDSSGNTIY
TRBJ1-1	TRBV11-2	NA	ASSLPRGTEAF
TRBJ1-2	TRBV7-9	NA	ASSPTTGNYGYT
TRBJ1-2	TRBV19	NA	ASSAASAGLVGYT
TRBJ1-2	TRBV18	NA	ASSPVPGQGGYGYT
TRBJ1-5	TRBV9	once	ASSPRPDQPQH
TRBJ2-7	TRBV7-8	NA	ASSFSVRGGYEQY